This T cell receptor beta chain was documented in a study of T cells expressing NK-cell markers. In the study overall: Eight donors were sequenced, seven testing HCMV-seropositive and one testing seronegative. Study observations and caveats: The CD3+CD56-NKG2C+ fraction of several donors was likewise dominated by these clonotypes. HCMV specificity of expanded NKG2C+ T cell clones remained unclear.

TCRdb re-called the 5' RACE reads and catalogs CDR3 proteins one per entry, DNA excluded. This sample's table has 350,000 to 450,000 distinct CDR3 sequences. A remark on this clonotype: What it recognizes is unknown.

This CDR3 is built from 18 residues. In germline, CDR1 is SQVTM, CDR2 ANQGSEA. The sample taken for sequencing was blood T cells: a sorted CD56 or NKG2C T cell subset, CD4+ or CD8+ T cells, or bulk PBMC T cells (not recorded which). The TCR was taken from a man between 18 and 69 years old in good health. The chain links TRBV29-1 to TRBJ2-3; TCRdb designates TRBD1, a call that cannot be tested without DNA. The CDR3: CSVEGPLPSLAPRGAQYF.